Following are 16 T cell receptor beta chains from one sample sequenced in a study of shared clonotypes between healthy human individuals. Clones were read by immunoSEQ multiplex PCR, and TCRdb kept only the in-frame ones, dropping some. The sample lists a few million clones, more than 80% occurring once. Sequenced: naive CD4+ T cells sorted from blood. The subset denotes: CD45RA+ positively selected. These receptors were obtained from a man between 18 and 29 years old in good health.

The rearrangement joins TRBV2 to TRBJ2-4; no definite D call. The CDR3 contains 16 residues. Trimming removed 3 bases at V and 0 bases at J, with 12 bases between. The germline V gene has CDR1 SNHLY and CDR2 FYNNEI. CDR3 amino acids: CASSEDGLLAKNIQYF. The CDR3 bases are TGTGCCAGCAGTGAGGACGGATTACTAGCCAAAAACATTCAGTACTTC.

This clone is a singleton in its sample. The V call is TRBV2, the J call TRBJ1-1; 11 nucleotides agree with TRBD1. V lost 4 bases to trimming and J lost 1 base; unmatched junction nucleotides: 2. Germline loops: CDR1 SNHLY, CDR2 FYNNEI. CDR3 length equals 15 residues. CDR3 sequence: CASSGTGGRNTEAFF. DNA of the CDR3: TGTGCCAGCAGTGGGACAGGGGGCCGGAACACTGAAGCTTTCTTT.

The CDR3 protein is CASSTLAGGYEQFF. CDR3 nucleotides: TGTGCCAGCAGCACCCTAGCGGGAGGCTATGAGCAGTTCTTC. This sequence joins TRBV11-2 and TRBJ2-1, with TRBD2 matching 11 bases. Germline V gene lookup returns CDR1 SGHAT and CDR2 FQNNGV. The length of the CDR3 is 14 residues. V shed 5 bases and J 8 bases; nucleotides not matched to a gene: 5.

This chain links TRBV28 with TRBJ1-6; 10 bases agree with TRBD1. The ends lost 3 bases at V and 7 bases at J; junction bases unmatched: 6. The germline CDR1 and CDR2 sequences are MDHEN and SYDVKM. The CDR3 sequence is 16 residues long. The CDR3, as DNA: TGTGCCAGCAGTTTGTGGACAGGGGGATCGAATTCACCCCTCCACTTT. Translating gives CASSLWTGGSNSPLHF.

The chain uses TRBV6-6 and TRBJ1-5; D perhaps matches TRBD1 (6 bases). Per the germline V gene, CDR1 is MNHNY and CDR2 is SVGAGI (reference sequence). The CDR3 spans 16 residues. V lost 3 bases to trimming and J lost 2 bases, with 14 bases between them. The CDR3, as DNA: TGTGCCAGCAGTTATGAACAGGGAAGGGGCAATCAGCCCCAGCATTTT. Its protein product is CASSYEQGRGNQPQHF.

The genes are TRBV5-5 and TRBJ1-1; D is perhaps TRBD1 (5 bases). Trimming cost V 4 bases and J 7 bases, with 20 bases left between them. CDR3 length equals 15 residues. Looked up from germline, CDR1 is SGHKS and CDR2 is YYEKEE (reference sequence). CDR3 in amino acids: CASSKRGGGSYEAFF. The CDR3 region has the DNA TGTGCCAGCAGCAAGCGGGGTGGGGGTTCCTATGAAGCTTTCTTT.

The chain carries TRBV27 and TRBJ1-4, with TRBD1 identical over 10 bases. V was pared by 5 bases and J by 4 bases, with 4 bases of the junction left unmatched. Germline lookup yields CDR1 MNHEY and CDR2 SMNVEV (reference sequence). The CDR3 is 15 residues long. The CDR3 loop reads CASSTRTGGNEKLFF. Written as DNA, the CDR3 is TGTGCCAGCAGTACCCGGACAGGGGGTAATGAAAAACTGTTTTTT.

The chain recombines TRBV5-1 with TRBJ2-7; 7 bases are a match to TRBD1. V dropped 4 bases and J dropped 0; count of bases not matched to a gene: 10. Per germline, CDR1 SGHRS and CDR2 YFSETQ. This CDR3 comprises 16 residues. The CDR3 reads CASSRYGTASSYEQYF. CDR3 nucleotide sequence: TGCGCCAGCAGCCGCTATGGGACAGCGAGCTCCTACGAGCAGTACTTC.

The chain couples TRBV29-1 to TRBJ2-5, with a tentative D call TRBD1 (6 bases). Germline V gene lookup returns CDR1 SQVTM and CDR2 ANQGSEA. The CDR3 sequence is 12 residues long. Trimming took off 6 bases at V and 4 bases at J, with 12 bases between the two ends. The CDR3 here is CSVATGSETQYF. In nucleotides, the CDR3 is TGCAGCGTCGCCACAGGGTCAGAGACCCAGTACTTC.

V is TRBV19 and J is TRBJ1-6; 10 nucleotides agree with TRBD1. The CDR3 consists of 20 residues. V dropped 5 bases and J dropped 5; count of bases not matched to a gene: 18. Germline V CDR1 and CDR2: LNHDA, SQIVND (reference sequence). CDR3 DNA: TGTGCCAGTAGTGACACTCCCCCGGGACAGGGGATAGCTAATAATTCACCCCTCCACTTT. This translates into CASSDTPPGQGIANNSPLHF.

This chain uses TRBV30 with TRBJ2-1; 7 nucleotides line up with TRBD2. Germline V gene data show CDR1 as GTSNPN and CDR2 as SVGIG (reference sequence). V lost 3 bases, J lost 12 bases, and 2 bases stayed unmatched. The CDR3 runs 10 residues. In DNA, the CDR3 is TGTGCCTGGAGGAGGACTAGGCAGTTCTTC. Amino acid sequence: CAWRRTRQFF.

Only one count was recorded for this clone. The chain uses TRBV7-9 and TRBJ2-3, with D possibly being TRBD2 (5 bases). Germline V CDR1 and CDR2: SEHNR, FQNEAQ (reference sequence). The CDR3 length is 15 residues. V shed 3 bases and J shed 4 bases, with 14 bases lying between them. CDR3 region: CASSLFEGTADTQYF. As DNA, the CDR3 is TGTGCCAGCAGCTTGTTTGAGGGTACAGCAGATACGCAGTATTTT.

CDR3 amino acids: CASSQEGVEQYF. CDR3 DNA: TGTGCCAGCAGCCAAGAGGGGGTCGAGCAGTACTTC. The genes are TRBV14 and TRBJ2-7; perhaps D is TRBD1 or TRBD2 (5 bases each). Germline values: CDR1 SGHDN, CDR2 FVKESK. The CDR3 extends over 12 amino acids. V gave up 0 bases and J gave up 6 bases, with 6 bases separating them.

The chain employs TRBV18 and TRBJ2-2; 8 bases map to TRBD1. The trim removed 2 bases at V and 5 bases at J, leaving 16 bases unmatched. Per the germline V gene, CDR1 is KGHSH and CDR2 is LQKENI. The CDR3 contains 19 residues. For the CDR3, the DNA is TGTGCCAGCTCACCAAATCGGATAGGCAGGACAGGGAGAACCGGGGAGCTGTTTTTT. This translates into CASSPNRIGRTGRTGELFF.

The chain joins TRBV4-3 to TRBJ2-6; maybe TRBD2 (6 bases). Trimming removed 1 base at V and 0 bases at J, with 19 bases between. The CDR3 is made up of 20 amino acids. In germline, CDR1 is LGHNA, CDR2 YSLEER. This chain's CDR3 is CASSQVGGVASSSGANVLTF. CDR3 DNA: TGCGCCAGCAGCCAAGTAGGCGGGGTCGCCTCGAGCTCTGGGGCCAACGTCCTGACTTTC.

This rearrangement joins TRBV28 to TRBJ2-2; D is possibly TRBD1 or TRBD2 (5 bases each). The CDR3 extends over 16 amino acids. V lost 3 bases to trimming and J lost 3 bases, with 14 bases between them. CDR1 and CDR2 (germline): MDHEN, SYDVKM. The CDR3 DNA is TGTGCCAGCAGTTTGGATTGGGACGAGGACACCGGGGAGCTGTTTTTT. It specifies CASSLDWDEDTGELFF.